This TCR beta chain was observed in a study of T cell repertoires in cytomegalovirus infection. Whole-study results and caveats: What dominated the ex vivo response were HLA-C-restricted CMV-specific TCR beta clonotypes.

TCRdb called the reads again in MiXCR, with one record for every CDR3 protein. This sample carries approximately 170,000 distinct CDR3 sequences, roughly an eighth of them seen once, and the ten largest clones take approximately 30%. In its sample, this clonotype was seen many times. As yet, its antigen is unknown. CDR1 is MDHEN and CDR2 is SYDVKM in the germline V gene. CDR3 length: 16 residues. V gave up 2 bases and J gave up 4 bases, with 15 bases separating them. Sequenced sample: PBMCs. V is TRBV28 and J is TRBJ1-5; tentatively, D is TRBD1 (5 bases). The receptor comes from a human donor in good health (CMV status not recorded). Some clones in this sample may be carry-over from other donors' samples. The chain's CDR3 is CASSLASDSRNQPQHF. The DNA for the CDR3 is TGTGCCAGCAGTTTAGCATCAGACAGCCGTAATCAGCCCCAGCATTTT.